This T cell receptor (beta chain) was identified in a study of post-analysis software for immune sequencing data. Study observations and caveats: Several TRBV segments, TRBV5-6, TRBV5-1 and TRBV20-1 among them, were found more frequent in patients than controls.

A remark on this clonotype: Its antigen remains unidentified.

The library was made from cDNA and included unique molecular identifiers. TCRdb re-called the PCR reads with MiXCR, one entry per CDR3 protein. The data contain 450,000 to 650,000 distinct CDR3 sequences, around 40% of them seen just once; the ten biggest clones take up 1.7%. V was trimmed by 3 bases and J by 2 bases, leaving 12 bases between them. This CDR3 contains 14 residues. CDR1 and CDR2 from the germline V gene are SQVTM and ANQGSEA. This clonotype was sampled from a girl aged 10-17 years with multiple sclerosis. Sequenced: blood. The V and J genes are TRBV29-1 and TRBJ2-3, with D maybe TRBD2 (5 bases). CDR3 amino acids: CSVEGGGYTDTQYF. CDR3 coding DNA: TGCAGCGTTGAGGGCGGAGGATACACAGATACGCAGTATTTT.